This T cell receptor (beta chain) came from a study of T cells in Graves' hyperthyroidism and ophthalmopathy. CDR1 and CDR2 from the germline V gene are SEHNR and FQNEAQ (reference sequence). This CDR3 is built from 14 residues. The ends were cut back, 3 bases at V and 6 bases at J, with 9 bases in the middle. The study based diagnoses on clinical symptoms, serum thyroxine and TRAb, thyroid ultrasound and orbital computed tomography. PBMCs were collected from a roughly 10 ml volume of fresh peripheral blood. RNA transcripts provided the source from which TCR beta CDR3 regions were amplified. A first-round RT-PCR of the TCR CDR3 used the HTBI primer set. TCRdb reprocessed the multiplex PCR reads via MiXCR and lists one record per CDR3 protein. The data hold 600,000 to 750,000 distinct CDR3 sequences, with approximately 15% observed a single time.

The sequenced sample was blood. The chain recombines TRBV7-9 with TRBJ1-6; D is unresolved. This receptor was taken from a man in his fifties or sixties with Graves' hyperthyroidism. CDR3 DNA sequence: TGTGCCAGCAGCTTGACAATCTCTAATTCACCCCTCCACTTT. It translates to CASSLTISNSPLHF.